One T cell receptor (beta chain) is described in this entry. The entry originates in a study of T cell changes during pregnancy in multiple sclerosis. Only in-frame clones appear in the TCRdb table, and some are missing; sequencing was by immunoSEQ multiplex PCR. The repertoire holds roughly 45,000 clones, with 85% to 95% as singletons. Germline loops: CDR1 SEHNR, CDR2 FQNEAQ (reference sequence). The V gene end was trimmed by 2 bases and the J gene end by 6 bases; junction bases not matched to a gene: 3. The CDR3 length is 14 residues. The chain links TRBV7-9 to TRBJ1-5; 8 nucleotides agree with TRBD1. The receptor's source is a female donor with multiple sclerosis, enrolled in a pregnancy study. Specimen: CD8+ T cells from peripheral blood mononuclear cells, collected in the first trimester of pregnancy. The CDR3 protein is CASSLTGGGQPQHF. The DNA for the CDR3 is TGTGCCAGCAGCTTAACAGGGGGAGGTCAGCCCCAGCATTTT. The variable domain in full, completed from reference TRBV7-9 and TRBJ1-5, reads DTGVSQNPRHKITKRGQNVTFRCDPISEHNRLYWYRQTLGQGPEFLTYFQNEAQLEKSRLLSDRFSAERPKGSFSTLEIQRTEQGDSAMYLCASSLTGGGQPQHFGDGTRLSIL.